Listed here are 9 T cell receptor beta chains from one sample, sequenced in a study of spatial heterogeneity in lung cancer (dated by TCRdb to about 2019). Libraries were constructed by 5' RACE. Sequencing was carried out with a NextSeq 500. TCRdb cleaned the public reads at Q25 with fastp, built clones with MiXCR and kept in-frame beta chains. Rows with a matching CDR3 protein are joined into one entry that keeps the most common DNA and genes. Recorded for this sample are more than 5,000 distinct CDR3 sequences; approximately 12% of them occurred a single time. The biggest ten clones account for more than 15% of the sample. The meaning of the sample's time point label: sample taken at primary tumor resection. The material was lung tissue, obtained at surgery. Receptor source: a human donor with early-stage non-small cell lung cancer.

This clonotype came up many times. Found in a library prepared for alpha chains, this beta chain is an off-target read, and its abundance has little meaning. The J gene is TRBJ2-1, the V gene TRBV2; D not certain. Trimming took 4 bases from V and 4 from J, leaving 2 bases between them. Germline values: CDR1 SNHLY, CDR2 FYNNEI. The CDR3 is made up of 11 amino acids. This CDR3 is CASSGYNEQFF. CDR3 nucleotides: TGTGCCAGCAGTGGGTACAATGAGCAGTTCTTC.

This clonotype was picked up many times. This beta chain turned up in a library designed for alpha chains; as an off-target read, its abundance says little. The CDR3 loop reads CASSLGSSGTADTQYF. CDR3 DNA: TGCGCCAGCAGCTTGGGCTCTAGCGGGACGGCAGATACGCAGTATTTT. The gene calls are TRBV5-1 and TRBJ2-3, with 9 bases identical to TRBD2. The length of the CDR3 is 16 residues. V shed 0 bases, J shed 4 bases, and the junction held 6 bases outside the gene matches. Germline V gene lookup returns CDR1 SGHRS and CDR2 YFSETQ.

Within the sample, this clonotype is medium-sized (0.01 to 0.1%). This beta chain appears as a stray read in a library generated for alpha chains; its size is not informative. V usage is TRBV6-1 and J usage is TRBJ2-5, with TRBD1 identical over 8 bases. Germline CDR1 and CDR2: MNHNS and SASEGT. V was pared by 6 bases and J by 5 bases, with 17 bases of the junction left unmatched. This CDR3 is 17 amino acids long. The CDR3 reads CASRARYDRGGSETQYF. As DNA, the CDR3 is TGTGCCAGCAGAGCCCGATACGACAGGGGTGGGTCGGAGACCCAGTACTTC.

This clonotype was observed at least ten times. Because this beta chain is a stray read in a library intended to capture alpha chains, its abundance should not be given much weight. The V gene is TRBV7-9, the J gene TRBJ2-1; possibly TRBD2 for D (6 bases). The CDR3 loop spans 19 amino acids. Germline CDR1 is SEHNR and CDR2 is FQNEAQ (reference sequence). V was shortened by 4 bases and J by 4 bases, with 26 bases between the two germline ends. The CDR3 loop is CASSSTRIGGDRLYNEQFF. The CDR3 nucleotides read TGTGCCAGCAGCTCCACACGGATAGGAGGGGATAGATTATACAATGAGCAGTTCTTC. The full variable domain, completed using reference TRBV7-9 and TRBJ2-1, is DTGVSQNPRHKITKRGQNVTFRCDPISEHNRLYWYRQTLGQGPEFLTYFQNEAQLEKSRLLSDRFSAERPKGSFSTLEIQRTEQGDSAMYLCASSSTRIGGDRLYNEQFFGPGTRLTVL.

This clonotype is medium-sized. This beta chain represents an off-target read in a library built for alpha chains; its size is of limited meaning. J is TRBJ2-7 and V is TRBV19, with TRBD2 matching 12 bases. From germline, CDR1 is LNHDA and CDR2 SQIVND (reference sequence). CDR3 size: 13 residues. V shed 10 bases, J shed 7 bases, and the junction held 8 bases outside the gene matches. This chain's CDR3 is CATSGRGAGEQYF. The DNA of the CDR3 is TGTGCCACTAGCGGGAGGGGCGCGGGAGAGCAGTACTTC.

This clonotype was observed at least ten times. Within a library made for alpha chains, this beta chain is off target, and its count is uninformative. The chain uses TRBV5-1 and TRBJ1-1; D uncertain. The germline gives CDR1 SGHRS, CDR2 YFSETQ. This CDR3 has 15 amino acids. V lost 3 bases and J lost 1, with 13 bases in between. CDR3 sequence (DNA): TGCGCCAGCAGCTCGCAAGGAGTGGGGAACACTGAAGCTTTCTTT. Its translation is CASSSQGVGNTEAFF.

This clonotype is labeled medium-sized. Little can be read into the size of this beta chain, an off-target read in a library designed for alpha chains. The rearrangement links TRBV12-3 or TRBV12-4 to TRBJ2-1; 8 bases are shared with TRBD1. The CDR3 covers 11 residues. After removal of 6 bases from V and 15 bases from J, the junction contained 7 bases not matched to a gene. DNA for the CDR3: TGTGCCAGCAGCCGAGCCGGGACAGGGTTCTTC. Amino acids: CASSRAGTGFF.

This clonotype was observed many times. This beta chain appears as a stray read in a library generated for alpha chains; its size is not informative. This rearrangement joins TRBV3-1 to TRBJ2-5, with 11 nucleotides matching TRBD2. Trimming cost V 6 bases and J 2 bases; bases outside gene matches: 5. This CDR3 region has 15 residues. Germline lookup yields CDR1 LGHDT and CDR2 YNNKEL (reference sequence). CDR3 coding DNA: TGTGCCAGCAGACGTAGCGGGAGGGGGCAAGAGACCCAGTACTTC. Protein product: CASRRSGRGQETQYF.

Ten or more counts support this clonotype. The library was designed around alpha chains, so this beta chain is a stray read whose abundance carries little weight. The chain couples TRBV5-1 to TRBJ2-2; 8 positions match TRBD2. The germline CDR1 and CDR2 sequences are SGHRS and YFSETQ. The CDR3 spans 17 residues. J was trimmed by 4 bases and V by 0 bases; bases with no gene match: 8. As DNA, the CDR3 is TGCGCCAGCAGCTTGGGTGGAGCGGGAGCTCTCACCGGGGAGCTGTTTTTT. Translation: CASSLGGAGALTGELFF.